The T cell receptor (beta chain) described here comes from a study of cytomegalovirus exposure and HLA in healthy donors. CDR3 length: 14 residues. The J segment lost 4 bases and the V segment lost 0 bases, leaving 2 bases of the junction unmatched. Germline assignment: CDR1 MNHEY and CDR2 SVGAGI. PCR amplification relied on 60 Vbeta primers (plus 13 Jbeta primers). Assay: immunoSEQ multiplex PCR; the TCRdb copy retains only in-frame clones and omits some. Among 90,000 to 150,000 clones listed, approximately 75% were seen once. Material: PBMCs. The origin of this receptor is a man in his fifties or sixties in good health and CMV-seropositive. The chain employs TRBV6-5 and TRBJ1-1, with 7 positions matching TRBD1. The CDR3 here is CASSYSQGVTEAFF. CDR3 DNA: TGTGCCAGCAGTTACTCGCAGGGGGTCACTGAAGCTTTCTTT.